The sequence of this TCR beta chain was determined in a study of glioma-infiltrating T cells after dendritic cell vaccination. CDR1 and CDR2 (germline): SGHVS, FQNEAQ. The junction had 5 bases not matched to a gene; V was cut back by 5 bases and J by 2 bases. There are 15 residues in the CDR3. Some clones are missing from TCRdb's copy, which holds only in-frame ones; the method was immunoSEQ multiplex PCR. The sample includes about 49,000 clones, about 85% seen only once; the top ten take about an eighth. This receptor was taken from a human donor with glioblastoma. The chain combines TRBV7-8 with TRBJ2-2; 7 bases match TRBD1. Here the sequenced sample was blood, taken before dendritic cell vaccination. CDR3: CASSDRAANTGELFF. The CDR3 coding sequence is TGTGCCAGCAGCGACAGGGCAGCAAACACCGGGGAGCTGTTTTTT.